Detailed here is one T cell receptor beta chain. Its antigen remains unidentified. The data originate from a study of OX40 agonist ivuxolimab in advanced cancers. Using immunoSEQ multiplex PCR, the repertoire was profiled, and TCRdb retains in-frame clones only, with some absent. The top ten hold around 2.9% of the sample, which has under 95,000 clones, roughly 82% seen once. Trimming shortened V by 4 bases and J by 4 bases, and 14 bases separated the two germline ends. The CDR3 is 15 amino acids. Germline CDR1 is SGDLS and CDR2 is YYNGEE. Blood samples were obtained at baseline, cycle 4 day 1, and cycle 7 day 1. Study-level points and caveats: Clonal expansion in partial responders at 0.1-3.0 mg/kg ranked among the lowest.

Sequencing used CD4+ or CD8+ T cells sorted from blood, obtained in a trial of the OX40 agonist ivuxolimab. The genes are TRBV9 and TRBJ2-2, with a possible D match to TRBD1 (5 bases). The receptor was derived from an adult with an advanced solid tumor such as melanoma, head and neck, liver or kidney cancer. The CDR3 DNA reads TGTGCCAGCAGCCCAGACAGCATCTTCACCGGGGAGCTGTTTTTT. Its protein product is CASSPDSIFTGELFF.